The present T cell receptor beta chain was sequenced within a study of CD8 T cells in ankylosing spondylitis. The CDR3 is made up of 13 amino acids. V was cut by 0 bases and J by 1 base, with 4 bases left in between. Germline-derived CDR1 and CDR2 are SGHRS and YFSETQ. For TCR beta, libraries came from quantitative 5'-RACE with molecular barcodes. TCRdb recomputed calls from the 5' RACE reads with MiXCR, one row per CDR3 protein. The sample includes around 390,000 distinct CDR3 sequences, 20% to 25% seen only once; the top ten take roughly a sixth. General study results and limits: Clones linked to disease were reported to show significant enrichment in matched ankylosing spondylitis synovial fluid. Some of the motif variants had earlier been found in reactive arthritis patients' fluid and blood. The study identified a TCR beta motif of several highly homologous variants that appeared characteristic of ankylosing spondylitis blood. Disease-linked clones proved CD8+ and comparatively uncommon in peripheral blood.

Many counts were recorded for this clonotype. Its antigen is undetermined. The sequenced sample was blood, either unsorted or a sorted T cell fraction (not recorded which). The V call is TRBV5-1, the J call TRBJ2-5; D gene unclear. The TCR was taken from a male donor with ankylosing spondylitis. The CDR3 is CASSLEPQETQYF. In DNA, the CDR3 is TGCGCCAGCAGCTTGGAACCCCAAGAGACCCAGTACTTC. Looking up the rest from reference TRBV5-1 and TRBJ2-5 gives the full variable domain: KAGVTQTPRYLIKTRGQQVTLSCSPISGHRSVSWYQQTPGQGLQFLFEYFSETQRNKGNFPGRFSGRQFSNSRSEMNVSTLELGDSALYLCASSLEPQETQYFGPGTRLLVL.